A selection of T cell receptor beta chains follows, all from one sample in a study of identical twins. TCRdb recomputed calls from the 5' RACE reads with MiXCR, one row per CDR3 protein. Of 400,000 to 500,000 distinct CDR3 sequences in the sample, roughly 20% are singletons; the top ten hold approximately 12%. Sequencing used naive T cells sorted from blood. Every receptor here comes from a man aged 45-60 years in good health. Each CDR3 is given with its conserved first and last residue. Fields, in order: CDR3 protein, CDR3 DNA, CDR3 length, J gene, V gene, D gene, clone size. A D gene is named only where the DNA matches it firmly. Size values are once, few and many counts, or a class for expanded clones, and some rows have none.

CDR3: CASSVTWGSYEQYF
DNA: TGTGCCAGCAGCGTAACTTGGGGTTCCTACGAGCAGTACTTC
length: 14
J: TRBJ2-7
V: TRBV9
D: NA
size: NA

CDR3: CSAIAGTVNYNEQFF
DNA: TGCAGTGCTATAGCTGGGACAGTTAACTACAATGAGCAGTTCTTC
length: 15
J: TRBJ2-1
V: TRBV20-1
D: TRBD1
size: many

CDR3: CASSYSWKRDEQFF
DNA: TGTGCCAGCAGTTACTCGTGGAAGAGGGATGAGCAGTTCTTC
length: 14
J: TRBJ2-1
V: TRBV6-5
D: NA
size: many

CDR3: CASSYTGETEAFF
DNA: TGTGCCAGCAGTTACACAGGGGAGACTGAAGCTTTCTTT
length: 13
J: TRBJ1-1
V: TRBV6-5
D: TRBD1
size: many

CDR3: CASSLTGLGTDTQYF
DNA: TGCGCCAGCAGCTTGACAGGGTTGGGCACAGATACGCAGTATTTT
length: 15
J: TRBJ2-3
V: TRBV5-1
D: NA
size: NA

CDR3: CASSPGAGSNQPQHF
DNA: TGTGCCAGCAGTCCCGGGGCAGGTAGCAATCAGCCCCAGCATTTT
length: 15
J: TRBJ1-5
V: TRBV27
D: NA
size: many

CDR3: CASSLGTGPGDTEAFF
DNA: TGCGCCAGCAGCTTGGGGACCGGTCCCGGGGACACTGAAGCTTTCTTT
length: 16
J: TRBJ1-1
V: TRBV5-1
D: NA
size: NA

CDR3: CASSQHSAGTGGFDEQYF
DNA: TGTGCCAGCAGCCAACATTCCGCCGGGACAGGGGGTTTTGACGAGCAGTACTTC
length: 18
J: TRBJ2-7
V: TRBV4-2
D: TRBD1
size: NA

CDR3: CSARAIGGASVNTEAFF
DNA: TGCAGTGCTAGGGCCATTGGGGGGGCGAGTGTGAACACTGAAGCTTTCTTT
length: 17
J: TRBJ1-1
V: TRBV20-1
D: NA
size: NA

CDR3: CASSQGGKNTEAFF
DNA: TGTGCCAGCAGCCAAGGGGGGAAGAACACTGAAGCTTTCTTT
length: 14
J: TRBJ1-1
V: TRBV4-2
D: NA
size: many

CDR3: CASSVAGEETQYF
DNA: TGTGCCAGCAGCGTCGCTGGTGAAGAGACCCAGTACTTC
length: 13
J: TRBJ2-5
V: TRBV9
D: NA
size: once

CDR3: CSATRLGSSYNEQFF
DNA: TGCAGTGCCACCCGGCTGGGGAGCTCCTACAATGAGCAGTTCTTC
length: 15
J: TRBJ2-1
V: TRBV20-1
D: NA
size: many

CDR3: CASRLQESAGFETQYF
DNA: TGTGCCAGCAGGCTTCAGGAGTCCGCCGGCTTCGAGACCCAGTACTTC
length: 16
J: TRBJ2-5
V: TRBV12-3/TRBV12-4
D: NA
size: many

CDR3: CASSQTGTGSYNEQFF
DNA: TGTGCCAGCAGCCAAACCGGGACGGGCTCCTACAATGAGCAGTTCTTC
length: 16
J: TRBJ2-1
V: TRBV7-2
D: NA
size: many

CDR3: CSVGIGRGTDTQYF
DNA: TGCAGCGTTGGTATCGGCAGGGGCACAGATACGCAGTATTTT
length: 14
J: TRBJ2-3
V: TRBV29-1
D: NA
size: few

CDR3: CASSERLAGTNEQFF
DNA: TGTGCCAGCAGTGAACGTCTAGCGGGAACCAATGAGCAGTTCTTC
length: 15
J: TRBJ2-1
V: TRBV6-1
D: TRBD2
size: few

CDR3: CSVVRDGYNEQFF
DNA: TGCAGCGTTGTCCGGGACGGTTACAATGAGCAGTTCTTC
length: 13
J: TRBJ2-1
V: TRBV29-1
D: NA
size: NA

CDR3: CASSQNSRSQGPTPTGELFF
DNA: TGCGCCAGCAGCCAAAACTCCCGGTCGCAGGGACCCACACCCACCGGGGAGCTGTTTTTT
length: 20
J: TRBJ2-2
V: TRBV5-1
D: NA
size: NA

CDR3: CASSLADWDEAFF
DNA: TGTGCCAGCAGCTTGGCCGATTGGGATGAAGCTTTCTTT
length: 13
J: TRBJ1-1
V: TRBV5-6
D: NA
size: NA

CDR3: CASSQEPGYGAEAFF
DNA: TGCGCCAGCAGCCAAGAACCAGGGTACGGCGCTGAAGCTTTCTTT
length: 15
J: TRBJ1-1
V: TRBV4-3
D: NA
size: few

CDR3: CAWSLGTGGVTEAFF
DNA: TGTGCCTGGAGCCTAGGGACAGGGGGTGTCACTGAAGCTTTCTTT
length: 15
J: TRBJ1-1
V: TRBV30
D: TRBD1
size: NA

CDR3: CASSVGLTSGEKNIQYF
DNA: TGTGCCAGCAGCGTTGGGCTTACTAGCGGGGAGAAAAACATTCAGTACTTC
length: 17
J: TRBJ2-4
V: TRBV9
D: TRBD2
size: few

CDR3: CASSFLAGGPEETQYF
DNA: TGTGCCAGCAGTTTTTTAGCGGGGGGGCCTGAAGAGACCCAGTACTTC
length: 16
J: TRBJ2-5
V: TRBV12-3/TRBV12-4
D: TRBD2
size: many

CDR3: CASSLSLAGGVEQFF
DNA: TGTGCCAGCAGTTTAAGTCTAGCGGGAGGGGTTGAGCAGTTCTTC
length: 15
J: TRBJ2-1
V: TRBV12-3/TRBV12-4
D: TRBD2
size: many

CDR3: CASSSSSGGPNTGELFF
DNA: TGCGCCAGCAGCTCTTCTAGCGGGGGGCCAAACACCGGGGAGCTGTTTTTT
length: 17
J: TRBJ2-2
V: TRBV5-1
D: TRBD2
size: NA

CDR3: CASSLLQGMNTEAFF
DNA: TGCGCCAGCAGCTTATTGCAGGGGATGAACACTGAAGCTTTCTTT
length: 15
J: TRBJ1-1
V: TRBV5-1
D: NA
size: few

CDR3: CSASTGSDSTEAFF
DNA: TGCAGTGCTAGCACAGGGAGTGATAGCACTGAAGCTTTCTTT
length: 14
J: TRBJ1-1
V: TRBV20-1
D: NA
size: many

CDR3: CASSYRSTGELFF
DNA: TGTGCCAGCAGTTACAGGAGCACCGGGGAGCTGTTTTTT
length: 13
J: TRBJ2-2
V: TRBV6-2/TRBV6-3
D: NA
size: NA

CDR3: CASSLAAGFGSYEQYF
DNA: TGTGCCAGCAGCTTGGCGGCGGGGTTTGGTTCCTACGAGCAGTACTTC
length: 16
J: TRBJ2-7
V: TRBV5-6
D: NA
size: NA

CDR3: CASSQTTRTEAFF
DNA: TGTGCCAGCAGCCAAACAACGAGGACTGAAGCTTTCTTT
length: 13
J: TRBJ1-1
V: TRBV3-1
D: NA
size: many

CDR3: CASSPTSPIIPYNEQFF
DNA: TGTGCCAGCTCACCGACTTCGCCCATTATCCCCTACAATGAGCAGTTCTTC
length: 17
J: TRBJ2-1
V: TRBV18
D: NA
size: few

CDR3: CASSTQFRGSPSTDTQYF
DNA: TGTGCCAGCAGCACTCAATTCAGGGGATCCCCTAGCACAGATACGCAGTATTTT
length: 18
J: TRBJ2-3
V: TRBV4-2
D: NA
size: NA

CDR3: CSAIQLAGVYNEQFF
DNA: TGCAGTGCTATACAACTAGCGGGAGTCTACAATGAGCAGTTCTTC
length: 15
J: TRBJ2-1
V: TRBV20-1
D: TRBD2
size: NA

CDR3: CASTTGTGGHGYTF
DNA: TGTGCCAGCACCACCGGGACAGGCGGTCATGGCTACACCTTC
length: 14
J: TRBJ1-2
V: TRBV6-2/TRBV6-3
D: TRBD1
size: NA

CDR3: CASSSTGGDQPQHF
DNA: TGTGCCAGCAGTTCCACAGGGGGAGATCAGCCCCAGCATTTT
length: 14
J: TRBJ1-5
V: TRBV6-5
D: TRBD1
size: NA

CDR3: CSVKGGTANTGELFF
DNA: TGCAGCGTCAAGGGGGGGACTGCGAACACCGGGGAGCTGTTTTTT
length: 15
J: TRBJ2-2
V: TRBV29-1
D: NA
size: NA

CDR3: CASSQVDGKNSPLHF
DNA: TGTGCCAGCAGCCAAGTAGACGGGAAAAATTCACCCCTCCACTTT
length: 15
J: TRBJ1-6
V: TRBV3-1
D: NA
size: many

CDR3: CASSPELAGVGELFF
DNA: TGTGCCAGCAGCCCGGAACTAGCGGGAGTCGGGGAGCTGTTTTTT
length: 15
J: TRBJ2-2
V: TRBV11-2
D: TRBD2
size: NA

CDR3: CASSLTSQFTGELFF
DNA: TGCGCCAGCAGCTTGACCAGTCAGTTCACCGGGGAGCTGTTTTTT
length: 15
J: TRBJ2-2
V: TRBV5-1
D: NA
size: NA

CDR3: CAISAWDRNSYEQYF
DNA: TGTGCCATCAGCGCCTGGGACAGAAATTCCTACGAGCAGTACTTC
length: 15
J: TRBJ2-7
V: TRBV10-3
D: TRBD1
size: few

CDR3: CASSPILLADYEQYF
DNA: TGTGCCAGCAGCCCAATCCTTCTAGCGGACTACGAGCAGTACTTC
length: 15
J: TRBJ2-7
V: TRBV27
D: TRBD2
size: NA

CDR3: CSANPGLAGRLDTQYF
DNA: TGCAGTGCGAACCCGGGACTAGCGGGTCGTTTGGATACGCAGTATTTT
length: 16
J: TRBJ2-3
V: TRBV20-1
D: TRBD2
size: NA

CDR3: CASSQEGLTDTQYF
DNA: TGTGCCAGCAGCCAAGAGGGGTTAACAGATACGCAGTATTTT
length: 14
J: TRBJ2-3
V: TRBV4-2
D: NA
size: NA

CDR3: CASRAWGQLQETQYF
DNA: TGTGCCAGCAGGGCCTGGGGACAGCTCCAAGAGACCCAGTACTTC
length: 15
J: TRBJ2-5
V: TRBV7-9
D: TRBD1
size: few

CDR3: CSVEGSSGRDRAYNEQFF
DNA: TGCAGCGTTGAAGGGTCTTCGGGGCGGGACCGTGCCTACAATGAGCAGTTCTTC
length: 18
J: TRBJ2-1
V: TRBV29-1
D: NA
size: few

CDR3: CASSILAAYYNEQFF
DNA: TGTGCCAGCAGTATACTAGCGGCCTACTACAATGAGCAGTTCTTC
length: 15
J: TRBJ2-1
V: TRBV28
D: TRBD2
size: many

CDR3: CATSDVGRGSTDTQYF
DNA: TGTGCCACCAGTGATGTCGGCAGGGGAAGCACAGATACGCAGTATTTT
length: 16
J: TRBJ2-3
V: TRBV24-1
D: NA
size: few

CDR3: CASTSIRTGRTDTQYF
DNA: TGTGCCAGCACATCTATAAGGACAGGTCGCACAGATACGCAGTATTTT
length: 16
J: TRBJ2-3
V: TRBV6-1
D: TRBD1
size: many

CDR3: CASSRTALSTEAFF
DNA: TGTGCCAGCAGCCGGACCGCTTTAAGCACTGAAGCTTTCTTT
length: 14
J: TRBJ1-1
V: TRBV7-8
D: NA
size: NA

CDR3: CASSLWGLEVPYEQYF
DNA: TGTGCCAGCAGTTTATGGGGCCTAGAGGTGCCTTACGAGCAGTACTTC
length: 16
J: TRBJ2-7
V: TRBV28
D: NA
size: NA

CDR3: CASSENPWDTIYF
DNA: TGTGCCAGCAGTGAAAATCCCTGGGACACCATATATTTT
length: 13
J: TRBJ1-3
V: TRBV5-6
D: NA
size: NA

CDR3: CASSPNPVRHTEAFF
DNA: TGCGCCAGCAGCCCAAACCCGGTCAGACACACTGAAGCTTTCTTT
length: 15
J: TRBJ1-1
V: TRBV4-3
D: NA
size: NA

CDR3: CASSWSSGDGELFF
DNA: TGTGCCAGCAGTTGGTCTAGCGGGGACGGGGAGCTGTTTTTT
length: 14
J: TRBJ2-2
V: TRBV6-5
D: TRBD2
size: NA

CDR3: CATSDLSSGSYNEQFF
DNA: TGTGCCACCAGTGATTTGAGCTCTGGGTCCTACAATGAGCAGTTCTTC
length: 16
J: TRBJ2-1
V: TRBV24-1
D: NA
size: few

CDR3: CASSLARTFSYEQYF
DNA: TGTGCCAGCAGTTTAGCCAGAACTTTCTCCTACGAGCAGTACTTC
length: 15
J: TRBJ2-7
V: TRBV28
D: NA
size: many

CDR3: CASSSRFAQYEQFF
DNA: TGTGCCAGCAGCTCCCGATTTGCACAATATGAGCAGTTCTTC
length: 14
J: TRBJ2-1
V: TRBV6-2/TRBV6-3
D: NA
size: few